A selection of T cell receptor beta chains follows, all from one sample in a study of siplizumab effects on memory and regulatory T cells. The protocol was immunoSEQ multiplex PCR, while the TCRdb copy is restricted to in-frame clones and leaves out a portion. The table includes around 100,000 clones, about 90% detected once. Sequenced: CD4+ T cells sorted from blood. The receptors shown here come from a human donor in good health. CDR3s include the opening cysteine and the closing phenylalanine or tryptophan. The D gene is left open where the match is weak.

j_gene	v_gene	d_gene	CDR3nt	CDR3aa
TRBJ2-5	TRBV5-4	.	TGTGCCAGCAGCCCCACCCCTTCGTTTATACAAGAGACCCAGTACTTC	CASSPTPSFIQETQYF
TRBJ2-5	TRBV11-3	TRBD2	TGTGCCAGCAGCTTTGGGAGCGGGGGGGCGGAGACCCAGTACTTC	CASSFGSGGAETQYF
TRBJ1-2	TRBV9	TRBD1	TGTGCCAGCAGCGTAGAGGGGACAGCCTATGGCTACACCTTC	CASSVEGTAYGYTF
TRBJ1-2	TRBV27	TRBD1	TGTGCCAGCAGTTTACTGAATCCACAGGGGAGTACTTATGGCTACACCTTC	CASSLLNPQGSTYGYTF
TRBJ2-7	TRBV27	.	TGTGCCAGCAGTGTAATGAGGGGCGGGGGCCCGGTGAGCTCCTACGAGCAGTACTTC	CASSVMRGGGPVSSYEQYF
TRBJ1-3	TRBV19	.	TGTGCCAGTAGTTCTTCGTTCGGGGTATCAGGAAACACCATATATTTT	CASSSSFGVSGNTIYF
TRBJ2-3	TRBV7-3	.	TGTGCCAGCAGCCTATATGGAAGCACAGATACGCAGTATTTT	CASSLYGSTDTQYF
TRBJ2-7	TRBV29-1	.	TGCAGCGTTGAGGAGGCAAAGACCTACGAGCAGTACTTC	CSVEEAKTYEQYF
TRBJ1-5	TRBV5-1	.	TGCGCCAGCGCCAGTCATGGGGGCCAGCCCCAGCATTTT	CASASHGGQPQHF
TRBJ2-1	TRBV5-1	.	TGCGCCAGCAGCCCCAACCGGCAGGGGACGGATGAGCAGTTCTTC	CASSPNRQGTDEQFF
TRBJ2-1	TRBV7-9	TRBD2	TGTGCCAGCAGCTTAGCGCTCCATAGCGGGGGTAGGAACGATGAGCAGTTCTTC	CASSLALHSGGRNDEQFF
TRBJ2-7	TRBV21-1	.	TGTGCCAGTTTAGGGGACAGCTTCTCCTACGAGCAGTACTTC	CASLGDSFSYEQYF
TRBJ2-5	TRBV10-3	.	TGTGCCATCAGTGAGTTTGGCCAAGAGACCCAGTACTTC	CAISEFGQETQYF
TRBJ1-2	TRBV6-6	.	TGTGCCAGCACCCAAGTAAGGGGGGCCCCCTTGAGTGGCTACACCTTC	CASTQVRGAPLSGYTF